This T cell receptor beta chain was captured by sequencing in a study of molecular identifiers for immune sequencing clone quantification. Many counts were recorded for this clonotype. One entry per CDR3 protein results from TCRdb running MiXCR on the PCR reads. The sample carries hundreds of thousands of distinct CDR3 sequences, about 20% recorded once. Trimming removed 7 bases from V and 0 bases from J; junction bases left unmatched: 7. Per germline, CDR1 SGDLS and CDR2 YYNGEE. The length of the CDR3 is 15 residues. Material: naive CD8+ T cells from blood, with Jurkat cell RNA spiked in. The subset here: FACS-sorted CD8+CD4-CCR7+CD45RA+ naive T cells. This clonotype originated in a human donor in good health. Some libraries in this study had Jurkat cell RNA spiked in. This chain connects TRBV9 to TRBJ2-1; 7 bases agree with TRBD2. In DNA form, the CDR3 reads TGTGCCAGCTCCGAGCGGGGCAACTCCTACAATGAGCAGTTCTTC. Protein: CASSERGNSYNEQFF. The full variable domain, its missing parts supplied by reference TRBV9 and TRBJ2-1, is DSGVTQTPKHLITATGQRVTLRCSPRSGDLSVYWYQQSLDQGLQFLIQYYNGEERAKGNILERFSAQQFPDLHSELNLSSLELGDSALYFCASSERGNSYNEQFFGPGTRLTVL.